This T cell receptor (beta chain) was documented in a study of T-cell memory formation after mild COVID-19. Study-level background: TCR clusters were largely donor specific.

This clonotype was seen many times. Antigen unknown. Trimming at V came to 3 bases and at J to 8 bases, leaving 13 bases not matched to a gene. CDR1 DFQATT and CDR2 SNEGSKA come from the germline V gene (reference sequence). The CDR3 is 15 amino acids. Study-wide findings and caveats: That cross-reactive memory joined was suggested by some responding clones appearing in pre-infection memory.

Constant-segment primers were used for 5'RACE, and the resulting TCR alpha and TCR beta cDNA libraries carried sample barcodes and UMIs. TCRdb fed the 5' RACE reads into MiXCR, producing one record per CDR3 protein. The sample gives 100,000 to 150,000 distinct CDR3 sequences, roughly 6% of which show up once; 2% to 2.5% is in the top ten. The material sequenced was PBMCs or a T cell subset sorted from them (not recorded which). The source is an adult woman who had mild COVID-19 (a few samples of this study predate the infection). Cell type and time point are not known. The J gene is TRBJ2-4, the V gene TRBV20-1; 7 positions match TRBD1. CDR3 DNA: TGCAGTGCTAGCACCCTGGGACCCCAGGGGGACATTCAGTACTTC. It yields the protein CSASTLGPQGDIQYF.